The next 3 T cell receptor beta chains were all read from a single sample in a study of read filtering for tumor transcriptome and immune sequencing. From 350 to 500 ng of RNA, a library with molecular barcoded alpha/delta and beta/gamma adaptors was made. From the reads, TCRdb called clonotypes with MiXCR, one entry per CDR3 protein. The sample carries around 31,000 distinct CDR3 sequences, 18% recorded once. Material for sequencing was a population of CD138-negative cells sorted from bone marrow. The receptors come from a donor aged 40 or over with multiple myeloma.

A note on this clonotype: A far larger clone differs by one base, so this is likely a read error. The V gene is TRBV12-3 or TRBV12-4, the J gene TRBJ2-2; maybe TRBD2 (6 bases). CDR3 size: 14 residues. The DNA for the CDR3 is TGTGCCAGCAGGGCCGGGACTCAGACCGGGGAGCTGCTTTTT. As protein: CASRAGTQTGELLF.

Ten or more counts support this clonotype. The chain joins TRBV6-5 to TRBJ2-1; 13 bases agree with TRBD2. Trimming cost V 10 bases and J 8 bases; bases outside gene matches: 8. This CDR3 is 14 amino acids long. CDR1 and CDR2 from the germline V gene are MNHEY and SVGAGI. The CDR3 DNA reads TGTGCCATACGTCGGACTAGCGGGGGTGATGAGCAGTTCTTC. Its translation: CAIRRTSGGDEQFF.

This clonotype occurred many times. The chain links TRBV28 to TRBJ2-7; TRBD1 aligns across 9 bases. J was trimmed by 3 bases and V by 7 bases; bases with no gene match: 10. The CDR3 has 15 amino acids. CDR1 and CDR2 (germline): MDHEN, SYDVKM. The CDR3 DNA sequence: TGTGCCAGCACTTCACCGGGGACAGGGTTCTACGAGCAGTACTTC. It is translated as CASTSPGTGFYEQYF.